These 9 T cell receptor beta chains were sequenced from one sample in a study of memory B cells and T cells in multiple sclerosis (dated by TCRdb to the late 2010s). The library was generated by the immunoSEQ multiplex PCR assay. TCRdb stores this immuneACCESS table with in-frame sequences only. Part of the clones is absent; in the studies checked, under half of the shortfall reflects unresolved V genes, and no reason is known for the rest. The sample records 30,000 to 40,000 clones, about 82% of which are singletons. The leading ten clones occupy roughly 3% of the sample. For these TCRs, the target antigens are not known. Autoproliferating (CFSEdim) and non-proliferating (CFSEhi) T cell fractions were sequenced separately after stimulus-free culture of CFSE-labeled PBMCs. Altogether, fewer than 55 million CFSE-labeled PBMCs were kept in culture for around seven days with no stimulus, after which the replicate wells were combined.

Sequenced input: PBMCs from blood kept in culture. Receptors were obtained from a human donor with multiple sclerosis.

The CDR3: CSVEDSYEQYF. The CDR3 DNA reads as TGCAGCGTTGAGGACTCATACGAGCAGTACTTC. The chain is built from TRBV29-1 and TRBJ2-7; D possibly corresponds to TRBD2 (5 bases). The V end lost 3 bases, the J end lost 4 bases, and 7 bases lay between the germline ends. The V gene's germline CDR1 is SQVTM and CDR2 ANQGSEA. The CDR3 length is 11 residues.

V gene TRBV21-1 combines with J gene TRBJ2-1; the table's TRBD1 call for D was not verified on the DNA. TRBV21-1 is labeled a pseudogene. The CDR3 is made up of 18 amino acids. The CDR3 DNA is TGTGCCAGCAGCAGATTAGACAGGGATGAAATTTCCTACAATGAGCAGTTCTTC. It yields the protein CASSRLDRDEISYNEQFF.

The CDR3 is CASSLQGNQPQHF. The CDR3 DNA reads TGTGCCAGCAGCTTGCAGGGGAATCAGCCCCAGCATTTT. This chain links TRBV7-6 with TRBJ1-5; D is perhaps TRBD1 (6 bases). Trimming shortened V by 3 bases and J by 4 bases, and 7 bases separated the two germline ends. There are 13 residues in the CDR3. CDR1 and CDR2 (germline): SGHVS, FNYEAQ.

The CDR3 DNA reads as TGTGCTCAGGCCGTTCGGGGACAGGGGAACCACGAGCAGTACTTC. It translates to CAQAVRGQGNHEQYF. The V and J genes are TRBV19 and TRBJ2-7, with 10 bases identical to TRBD1. Germline CDR1 reads LNHDA; CDR2 reads SQIVND (reference sequence). The CDR3 runs 15 residues.

The chain links TRBV19 to TRBJ1-5; TRBD1 aligns across 10 bases. CDR1 and CDR2 (germline): LNHDA, SQIVND (reference sequence). This CDR3 is built from 18 residues. With V trimmed by 9 bases and J by 2 bases, 16 bases remained unmatched. The DNA of the CDR3 is TGTGCCAGCAGCGACCGGGACAGGGGCCTGGCGGGCAATCAGCCCCAGCATTTT. Translation: CASSDRDRGLAGNQPQHF.

V usage is TRBV2 and J usage is TRBJ1-5; TRBD1 matches at 7 bases. This CDR3 has 13 amino acids. J lost 6 bases, V lost 6 bases, and 5 bases had no gene match. Germline CDR1 and CDR2: SNHLY and FYNNEI. The CDR3 DNA reads TGTGCCAGCAGCGCACAGGGGAGTCAGCCCCAGCATTTT. As protein: CASSAQGSQPQHF.

V usage is TRBV15 and J usage is TRBJ1-4; D possibly corresponds to TRBD1 (5 bases). The CDR3 sequence is 16 residues long. Per the germline V gene, CDR1 is LNHNV and CDR2 is YYDKDF (reference sequence). V gave up 0 bases and J gave up 4 bases, with 12 bases separating them. CDR3 in DNA: TGTGCCACCAGCAGAGAATGGCAGGGTTATAATGAAAAACTGTTTTTT. This translates into CATSREWQGYNEKLFF.

This CDR3 reads CASSLLARGGEKLFF. CDR3 nucleotides: TGCGCCAGCAGCTTGCTCGCACGAGGGGGTGAAAAACTGTTTTTT. The chain joins TRBV5-1 to TRBJ1-4, with a possible D match to TRBD1 (6 bases). CDR3 size: 15 residues. V lost 1 base and J 7 bases, leaving 14 bases between the germline ends. Germline assignment: CDR1 SGHRS and CDR2 YFSETQ.

The chain recombines TRBV30 with TRBJ1-4; no firm D call. This CDR3 comprises 12 residues. Trimming took 6 bases from V and 5 from J, leaving 10 bases between them. Germline CDR1 reads GTSNPN; CDR2 reads SVGIG (reference sequence). CDR3 protein: CACRSPNEKLFF. The CDR3 coding sequence is TGTGCCTGTCGGAGTCCCAATGAAAAACTGTTTTTT. Complete variable domain (other parts from reference TRBV30 and TRBJ1-4): SQTIHQWPATLVQPVGSPLSLECTVEGTSNPNLYWYRQAAGRGLQLLFYSVGIGQISSEVPQNLSASRPQDRQFILSSKKLLLSDSGFYLCACRSPNEKLFFGSGTQLSVL.